The 24 T cell receptor beta chains below come from one sample, sequenced in a study of PD-L1 blockade in urothelial cancer. Profiled with immunoSEQ multiplex PCR; TCRdb holds only in-frame clones, not every one. The repertoire consists of tens of thousands of clones, with 70% to 85% occurring once and the leading ten covering roughly 18%. The sequences come from PBMCs, collected around atezolizumab (anti-PD-L1) treatment. These receptors all come from a man aged 60 to 75 with urothelial cancer.

This rearrangement joins TRBV28 to TRBJ2-7; 16 nucleotides align to TRBD2. Germline V gene data show CDR1 as MDHEN and CDR2 as SYDVKM. The CDR3 loop spans 16 amino acids. The V segment lost 8 bases and the J segment 6 bases; nucleotides outside the gene matches: 10. Here the CDR3 DNA reads TGTGCCAGCGCCGTAGGGACTAGCGGGGGGGCGGGCGAGCAGTACTTC. It specifies CASAVGTSGGAGEQYF.

This clone was seen more than once but under ten times. This chain links TRBV15 with TRBJ2-1; D might be TRBD2 (6 bases). CDR1 and CDR2 from the germline V gene are LNHNV and YYDKDF (reference sequence). Trimming left V 5 bases short and J 6 bases short, with 20 bases between. The CDR3 runs 16 residues. The CDR3 is CATSGRGRGIFNEQFF. The CDR3 DNA reads TGTGCCACCAGCGGGCGAGGACGGGGGATCTTCAATGAGCAGTTCTTC.

The rearrangement joins TRBV7-2 to TRBJ2-1; 9 nucleotides agree with TRBD2. The germline gives CDR1 SGHTA, CDR2 FQGNSA. The CDR3 totals 13 residues. V lost 0 bases to trimming and J lost 9 bases; unmatched junction nucleotides: 0. CDR3 amino acids: CASSLASGGEQFF. As DNA, the CDR3 is TGTGCCAGCAGCTTAGCTAGCGGGGGTGAGCAGTTCTTC.

The table lists this clone with a few counts. The chain recombines TRBV9 with TRBJ2-7; TRBD1 is a possible D gene (5 bases). This CDR3 comprises 14 residues. CDR1 is SGDLS and CDR2 is YYNGEE in the germline V gene. Trimming took 1 base from V and 2 from J, leaving 10 bases between them. The CDR3 loop reads CASSVYDSTYEQYF. The CDR3 region has the DNA TGTGCCAGCAGCGTATACGACAGTACCTACGAGCAGTACTTC.

The V call is TRBV4-2, the J call TRBJ2-2; 10 nucleotides agree with TRBD2. The CDR3 runs 17 residues. The V gene end was trimmed by 2 bases and the J gene end by 1 base; junction bases not matched to a gene: 4. CDR1 LGHNA and CDR2 YNFKEQ come from the germline V gene. The CDR3 region is CASSQQASGGNTGELFF. The CDR3 DNA sequence: TGTGCCAGCAGCCAACAAGCTAGCGGGGGGAACACCGGGGAGCTGTTTTTT.

This rearrangement joins TRBV7-9 to TRBJ2-3; 12 nucleotides line up with TRBD1. The ends lost 4 bases at V and 2 bases at J; junction bases unmatched: 4. Per germline, CDR1 SEHNR and CDR2 FQNEAQ (reference sequence). The CDR3 contains 16 residues. The CDR3 region is CASSSGTGGDTDTQYF. The CDR3 DNA follows: TGTGCCAGCAGCTCGGGGACAGGGGGCGACACAGATACGCAGTATTTT. Filled out from reference TRBV7-9 and TRBJ2-3, the complete variable domain reads DTGVSQNPRHKITKRGQNVTFRCDPISEHNRLYWYRQTLGQGPEFLTYFQNEAQLEKSRLLSDRFSAERPKGSFSTLEIQRTEQGDSAMYLCASSSGTGGDTDTQYFGPGTRLTVL.

The V and J genes are TRBV29-1 and TRBJ1-2, with D tentatively TRBD1 (5 bases). The CDR3 consists of 12 residues. CDR1 and CDR2 (germline): SQVTM, ANQGSEA. The CDR3 coding sequence is TGCAGGGGCCCGTCCGGGGGCTATGGCTACACCTTC. Its protein is CRGPSGGYGYTF. The full variable domain, with the rest looked up from reference TRBV29-1 and TRBJ1-2, is SAVISQKPSRDICQRGTSLTIQCQVDSQVTMMFWYRQQPGQSLTLIATANQGSEATYESGFVIDKFPISRPNLTFSTLTVSNMSPEDSSIYLCRGPSGGYGYTFGSGTRLTVV.

V and J are TRBV27 and TRBJ1-2, with 9 positions matching TRBD1. Germline trimming cut 3 bases from V and 8 bases from J; bases unmatched to any gene: 7. Per germline, CDR1 MNHEY and CDR2 SMNVEV (reference sequence). This CDR3 is 14 amino acids long. CDR3 bases: TGTGCCAGCAGTTTCCGTACAGGGGGCCGGGGCTACACCTTC. As protein: CASSFRTGGRGYTF.

This clone came up once. The chain has TRBV7-9 and TRBJ1-2, with D possibly being TRBD1 (5 bases). The germline V gene has CDR1 SEHNR and CDR2 FQNEAQ (reference sequence). The CDR3 consists of 19 residues. V was trimmed by 8 bases and J by 0 bases, leaving 28 bases between them. The chain's CDR3 is CASSNNLGASPGANYGYTF. CDR3 DNA: TGTGCCAGCTCGAATAACCTCGGCGCCAGCCCGGGGGCTAACTATGGCTACACCTTC.

The chain recombines TRBV28 with TRBJ2-5; D possibly corresponds to TRBD1 (6 bases). The CDR3 totals 15 residues. V was clipped by 6 bases and J by 4 bases, with 18 bases between them. Germline V gives CDR1 MDHEN, CDR2 SYDVKM. The CDR3 is CASSSARGRGETQYF. The CDR3 nucleotides are TGTGCCAGCAGCTCAGCGAGGGGGAGAGGAGAGACCCAGTACTTC.

The chain employs TRBV11-1 and TRBJ2-7, with 7 bases fitting TRBD1. Germline assignment: CDR1 SGHAT and CDR2 FQDESV (reference sequence). The CDR3 is 14 amino acids. J gave up 5 bases and V 5 bases, and 9 bases lay outside the gene matches. The DNA for the CDR3 is TGTGCCAGCAGCCCACTAACGAGGGGGCACGAGCAGTACTTC. Protein product: CASSPLTRGHEQYF.

J is TRBJ1-6 and V is TRBV27, with TRBD1 matching over 9 bases. Germline V gene data show CDR1 as MNHEY and CDR2 as SMNVEV (reference sequence). The junction had 6 bases not matched to a gene; V was cut back by 6 bases and J by 0 bases. The CDR3 consists of 17 residues. The DNA for the CDR3 is TGTGCCAGCAGCCAGACAGGGGGAGTCTCCTATAATTCACCCCTCCACTTT. It codes for CASSQTGGVSYNSPLHF.

The chain recombines TRBV10-3 with TRBJ2-7, with unresolved D. Between the trimmed V and J ends, which lost 9 bases and 2 bases, there was a span of 14 bases. There are 13 residues in the CDR3. Germline assignment: CDR1 ENHRY and CDR2 SYGVKD. The CDR3 region is CAIRTPGAYEQYF. As DNA, the CDR3 is TGTGCCATTAGAACCCCAGGTGCCTACGAGCAGTACTTC.

The rearrangement joins TRBV11-3 to TRBJ2-3; the D gene is possibly TRBD1 (6 bases). CDR1 is SGHNT and CDR2 is YENEEA in the germline V gene. The V gene lost 3 bases and the J gene lost 0 bases, with 7 bases spanning the gap. The CDR3 runs 14 residues. CDR3 DNA sequence: TGTGCCAGCAGCTTGGGGGCTAGCACAGATACGCAGTATTTT. As protein: CASSLGASTDTQYF.

The genes are TRBV7-9 and TRBJ2-1, with TRBD1 as a possible D gene (6 bases). The V and J ends lost 1 base and 7 bases respectively, with 17 bases between them. This CDR3 comprises 16 residues. Germline V CDR1 and CDR2: SEHNR, FQNEAQ (reference sequence). The CDR3 DNA follows: TGTGCCAGCAGCTTAGGGGCTCCCCAGGGGCGGAATGAGCAGTTCTTC. Residues: CASSLGAPQGRNEQFF.

The chain couples TRBV10-2 to TRBJ1-2; 7 bases are shared with TRBD1. V shed 1 base, J shed 1 base, and the junction held 9 bases outside the gene matches. CDR3 length: 17 amino acids. The germline CDR1 and CDR2 sequences are WSHSY and SAAADI. The chain's CDR3 is CASSEFGQEIVNYGYTF. The CDR3 region has the DNA TGCGCCAGCAGTGAGTTCGGACAGGAGATCGTTAACTATGGCTACACCTTC.

The chain carries TRBV5-1 and TRBJ1-5; TRBD1 aligns across 7 bases. The J segment lost 1 base and the V segment lost 6 bases, leaving 13 bases of the junction unmatched. CDR1 and CDR2 (germline): SGHRS, YFSETQ. This CDR3 has 17 residues. The CDR3 DNA is TGCGCCAGCAATCCTACAGGGGCCGCTCCCAGCAATCAGCCCCAGCATTTT. Protein: CASNPTGAAPSNQPQHF.

The V gene is TRBV10-2, the J gene TRBJ2-7; D call uncertain. V shed 7 bases and J shed 3 bases, with 10 bases lying between them. Germline loops: CDR1 WSHSY, CDR2 SAAADI. The CDR3 totals 12 residues. The CDR3 DNA is TGCGCCAGCAACGGTGAGGACTACGAGCAGTACTTC. This translates into CASNGEDYEQYF.

This clone was counted a single time. The chain has TRBV6-1 and TRBJ1-5, with a possible D match to TRBD1 (5 bases). CDR3 length: 14 amino acids. Germline assignment: CDR1 MNHNS and CDR2 SASEGT. Between the trimmed V and J ends, which lost 11 bases and 1 base, there was a span of 15 bases. CDR3 sequence: CAAESDSSNQPQHF. Written as DNA, the CDR3 is TGTGCCGCGGAATCAGACAGCAGCAATCAGCCCCAGCATTTT.

The sample holds one count of this clone. The J gene is TRBJ2-7, the V gene TRBV14; tentatively, D is TRBD1 (6 bases). There are 15 residues in the CDR3. The V and J ends lost 1 base and 3 bases respectively, with 13 bases between them. Per the germline V gene, CDR1 is SGHDN and CDR2 is FVKESK. The CDR3 loop reads CASSQGPGQVYEQYF. CDR3 coding DNA: TGTGCCAGCAGCCAAGGACCGGGACAAGTCTACGAGCAGTACTTC.

The chain combines TRBV27 with TRBJ2-7; D gene unclear. Germline CDR1 and CDR2: MNHEY and SMNVEV (reference sequence). The V end lost 3 bases, the J end lost 6 bases, and 9 bases lay between the germline ends. CDR3 length: 12 amino acids. CDR3 amino acids: CASSFPGGEQYF. The CDR3 DNA sequence: TGTGCCAGCAGTTTTCCAGGTGGCGAGCAGTACTTC.

This clone showed up just a few times. The chain uses TRBV19 and TRBJ1-5; weak D call: TRBD1 (6 bases). CDR1 and CDR2 from the germline V gene are LNHDA and SQIVND (reference sequence). The V and J ends lost 8 bases and 0 bases respectively, with 17 bases between them. This CDR3 has 16 residues. The CDR3 reads CASSQQGSYSNQPQHF. The DNA for the CDR3 is TGTGCCAGTTCACAACAGGGATCATATAGCAATCAGCCCCAGCATTTT.

The rearrangement links TRBV7-8 to TRBJ2-5; D is ambiguous. This CDR3 region has 14 residues. Trimming pared 5 bases from V and 0 bases from J, leaving 10 bases between. Germline assignment: CDR1 SGHVS and CDR2 FQNEAQ. The CDR3 region is CASSLQEDQETQYF. The CDR3 DNA sequence: TGTGCCAGCAGCCTCCAGGAAGACCAAGAGACCCAGTACTTC. Variable domain in full (rest from reference TRBV7-8 and TRBJ2-5): GAGVSQSPRYKVAKRGQDVALRCDPISGHVSLFWYQQALGQGPEFLTYFQNEAQLDKSGLPSDRFFAERPEGSVSTLKIQRTQQEDSAVYLCASSLQEDQETQYFGPGTRLLVL.

The chain carries TRBV9 and TRBJ1-2; D possibly corresponds to TRBD1 (6 bases). CDR3 length equals 13 residues. Trimming took 2 bases from V and 1 from J, leaving 6 bases between them. CDR1 SGDLS and CDR2 YYNGEE come from the germline V gene. The CDR3 is CASSVRGNYGYTF. CDR3 sequence (DNA): TGTGCCAGCAGCGTCAGGGGTAACTATGGCTACACCTTC.